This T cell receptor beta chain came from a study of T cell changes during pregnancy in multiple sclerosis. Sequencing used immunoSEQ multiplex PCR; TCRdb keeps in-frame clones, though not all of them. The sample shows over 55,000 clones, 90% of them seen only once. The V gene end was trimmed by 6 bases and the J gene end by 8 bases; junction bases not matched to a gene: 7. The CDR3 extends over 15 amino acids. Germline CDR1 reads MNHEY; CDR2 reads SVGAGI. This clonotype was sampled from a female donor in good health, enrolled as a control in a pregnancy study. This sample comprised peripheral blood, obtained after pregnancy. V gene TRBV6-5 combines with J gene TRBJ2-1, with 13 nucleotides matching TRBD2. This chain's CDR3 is CASSRTSGGGYEQFF. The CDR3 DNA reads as TGTGCCAGCAGCCGGACTAGCGGGGGCGGGTATGAGCAGTTCTTC.